This TCR beta chain was identified during a study of blood T cell repertoires in COVID-19. Study background: PBMCs, B-cell-depleted T cells, or T cells provided the cDNA or gDNA that made up the material.

The table came from immunoSEQ multiplex PCR; TCRdb's copy has only in-frame clones and leaves some out. The sample consists of about 220,000 clones, roughly 85% of them appearing once. Seattle-derived patients entered the study during active infection and were followed longitudinally. CDR1 is MNHEY and CDR2 is SVGAGI in the germline V gene. The CDR3 length is 16 residues. The V segment lost 0 bases and the J segment 3 bases; nucleotides outside the gene matches: 3. This TCR came from a woman aged 70-85 years with COVID-19, enrolled during active disease. Sequences were obtained from peripheral blood. The rearrangement joins TRBV6-5 to TRBJ2-1, with 9 bases that match TRBD2. CDR3 loop: CASSYSSGRHYNEQFF. The CDR3 nucleotides read TGTGCCAGCAGTTACTCGAGCGGGAGGCACTACAATGAGCAGTTCTTC.